The T cell receptor beta chain under discussion was sequenced for a study of cytomegalovirus exposure and HLA in healthy donors. V gave up 2 bases and J gave up 6 bases, with 17 bases separating them. The germline V gene encodes CDR1 SGHTS and CDR2 YDEGEE. CDR3 size: 16 residues. The PCR used 60 Vbeta and 13 Jbeta primers. The repertoire was sequenced with immunoSEQ multiplex PCR; TCRdb's copy has only in-frame clones and lacks some. The sample lists approximately 190,000 clones; approximately 81% were seen once. V usage is TRBV5-8 and J usage is TRBJ2-2; D not resolved. Sample: PBMCs. This receptor was obtained from a man aged 45-65 years in good health and CMV-seronegative. Here the CDR3 DNA reads TGTGCCAGCAGCTTTGAGGAGCGCTACTTAGCCGGGGAGCTGTTTTTT. Encoded protein: CASSFEERYLAGELFF.